This T cell receptor (beta chain) was obtained from a study of OX40 agonist ivuxolimab in advanced cancers. Study-level findings and limits: At 0.1 to 3.0 mg/kg, clonal expansion of CD4+ and CD8+ blood T cells had occurred by week 6.

Details on this clone: Its antigen is as yet unknown.

TCRdb keeps only in-frame clones here, not all; method: immunoSEQ multiplex PCR. The table has roughly 43,000 clones, roughly 86% seen once. V shed 6 bases and J shed 9 bases, with 12 bases lying between them. This CDR3 is 13 amino acids long. CDR1 SGHAT and CDR2 FQNNGV come from the germline V gene. This TCR derives from an adult with an advanced solid tumor such as melanoma, head and neck, liver or kidney cancer. Source: CD4+ or CD8+ T cells sorted from blood, taken in a trial of the OX40 agonist ivuxolimab. This rearrangement joins TRBV11-2 to TRBJ2-6; D remains unclear. CDR3 region: CASSPAGGNVLTF. Written as DNA, the CDR3 is TGTGCCAGCAGTCCCGCAGGTGGCAACGTCCTGACTTTC.